This T cell receptor (beta chain) was obtained from a study of CD8+CD57+ T cells in acquired aplastic anemia. In the study overall: Sorted CD4+ and CD8+ cells gave a mean 3.2 ug DNA, range 0.2 to 27.4 ug. Healthy donors had, on average, about 10.8 million reads for their CD4+ cells. Study-wide findings and caveats: Shared by patients and controls, roughly 28 CD8+ CDR3s were abundant in patients.

This clonotype was counted ten times or more. The antigen remains undetermined. Using genomic DNA as the template, TCR beta VDJ and CDR3 profiling was carried out. TCRdb itself ran the reads through MiXCR, one entry per CDR3 protein. The table has 68,000 or so distinct CDR3 sequences, approximately 51% seen once. The sample taken for sequencing was sorted CD4+, CD8+, or CD8+CD57+ T cells (not recorded which) from PBMCs. The TCR sequence derives from a human donor in good health, serving as a control.

CDR3 DNA sequence: TGTGCCAGCAGCGAGTCGTCAACACTCGTGACAGAGATTTATGGCTACACCTTC. Translation gives CASSESSTLVTEIYGYTF. The V gene is TRBV9, the J gene TRBJ1-2; D is perhaps TRBD1 (5 bases). With 3 bases removed from V and 5 bases from J, the gap between germline ends came to 26 bases. The CDR3 length is 18 residues. Germline values: CDR1 SGDLS, CDR2 YYNGEE.